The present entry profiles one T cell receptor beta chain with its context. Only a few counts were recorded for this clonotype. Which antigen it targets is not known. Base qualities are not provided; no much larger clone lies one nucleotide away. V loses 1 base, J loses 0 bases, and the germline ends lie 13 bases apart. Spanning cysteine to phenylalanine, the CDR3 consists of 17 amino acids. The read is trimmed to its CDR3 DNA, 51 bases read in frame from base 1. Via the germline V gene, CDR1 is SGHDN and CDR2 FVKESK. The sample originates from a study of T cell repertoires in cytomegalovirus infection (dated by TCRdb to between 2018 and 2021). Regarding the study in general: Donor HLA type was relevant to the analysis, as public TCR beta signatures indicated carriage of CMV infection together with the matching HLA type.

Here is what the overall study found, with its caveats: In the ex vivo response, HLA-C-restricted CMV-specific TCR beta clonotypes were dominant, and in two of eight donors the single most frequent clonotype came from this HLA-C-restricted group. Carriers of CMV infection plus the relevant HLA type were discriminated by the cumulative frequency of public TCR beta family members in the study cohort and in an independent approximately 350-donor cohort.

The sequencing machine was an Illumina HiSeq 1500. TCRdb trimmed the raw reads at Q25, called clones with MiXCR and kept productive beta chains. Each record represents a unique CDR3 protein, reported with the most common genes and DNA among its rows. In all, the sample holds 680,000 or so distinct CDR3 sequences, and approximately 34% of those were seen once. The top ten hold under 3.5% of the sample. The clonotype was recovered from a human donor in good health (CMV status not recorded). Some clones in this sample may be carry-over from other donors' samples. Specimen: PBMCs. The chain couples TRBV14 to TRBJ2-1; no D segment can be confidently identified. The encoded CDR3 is CASSQGSFQVSYNEQFF. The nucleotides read TGTGCCAGCAGCCAAGGGTCTTTCCAGGTCTCCTACAATGAGCAGTTCTTC.